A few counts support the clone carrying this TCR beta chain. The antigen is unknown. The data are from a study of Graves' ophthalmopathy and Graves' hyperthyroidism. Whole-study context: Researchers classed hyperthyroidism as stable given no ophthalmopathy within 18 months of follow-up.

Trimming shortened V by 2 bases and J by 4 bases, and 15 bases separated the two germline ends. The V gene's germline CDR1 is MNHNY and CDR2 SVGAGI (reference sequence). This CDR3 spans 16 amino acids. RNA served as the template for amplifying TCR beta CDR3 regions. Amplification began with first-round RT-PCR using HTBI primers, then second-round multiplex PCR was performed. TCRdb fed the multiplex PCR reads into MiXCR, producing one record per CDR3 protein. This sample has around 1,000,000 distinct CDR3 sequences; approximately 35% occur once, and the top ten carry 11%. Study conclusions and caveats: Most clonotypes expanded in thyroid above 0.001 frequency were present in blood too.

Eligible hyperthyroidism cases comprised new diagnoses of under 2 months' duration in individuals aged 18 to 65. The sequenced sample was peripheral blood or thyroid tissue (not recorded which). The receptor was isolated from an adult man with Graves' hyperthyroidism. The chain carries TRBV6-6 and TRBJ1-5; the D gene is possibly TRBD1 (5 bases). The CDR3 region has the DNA TGTGCCAGCAGTTACGGGCAGGGAGCGGAGAATCAGCCCCAGCATTTT. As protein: CASSYGQGAENQPQHF.